This is a list of T cell receptor beta chains from one sample in a study of Graves' ophthalmopathy and Graves' hyperthyroidism. TCRdb redid the calling of the multiplex PCR reads with MiXCR, one entry per CDR3 protein. Of hundreds of thousands of distinct CDR3 sequences in the sample, 20% to 25% were seen once. The specimen sequenced was peripheral blood. Source of these receptors: a young woman with stable Graves' hyperthyroidism. The CDR3 runs from the conserved cysteine through the conserved F or W. The D gene is left open where the match is weak. A clone size is listed for some rows: how often the clone was seen (once, few, many), or a class if it is expanded.

clone_size j_call d_call cdr3_length v_call cdr3_nt cdr3_aa
many TRBJ2-7 NA 14 TRBV5-1 TGCGCCAGTGGTCCGGGGGCGGGATCCTACGAGCAGTACTTC CASGPGAGSYEQYF
few TRBJ2-5 TRBD2 14 TRBV24-1 TGTGCCACCAGTGGGTCTAGCGGACAAGAGACCCAGTACTTC CATSGSSGQETQYF
NA TRBJ2-7 NA 15 TRBV28 TGTGCCAGCAGCTTATCGACCGCGGGGATCTACGAGCAGTACTTC CASSLSTAGIYEQYF
NA TRBJ1-2 TRBD1 18 TRBV6-2/TRBV6-3 TGTGCCAGCAGTTACTCGACTGGCAGGGGGCTGGTTAGCTATGGCTACACCTTC CASSYSTGRGLVSYGYTF
NA TRBJ2-5 NA 14 TRBV11-2 TGTGCCAGCAGCTTAACACGGGAATCGGAGACCCAGTACTTC CASSLTRESETQYF
many TRBJ2-7 NA 18 TRBV10-3 TGTGCCATCAGTGAGGGAGCTTCAGGGGTCCCCCACTCCTACGAGCAGTACTTC CAISEGASGVPHSYEQYF
many TRBJ2-2 NA 16 TRBV12-5 TGTGCTAGTGGTTTCATGACAGGAACGAACACCGGGGAGCTGTTTTTT CASGFMTGTNTGELFF
NA TRBJ2-2 TRBD1 14 TRBV6-5 TGTGCCAGCGTTAGGGACAGGAACACCGGGGAGCTGTTTTTT CASVRDRNTGELFF
NA TRBJ2-5 NA 11 TRBV6-2/TRBV6-3 TGTGCCAGCAGTTACCCAGAGGCCCAGTACTTC CASSYPEAQYF
many TRBJ2-7 NA 12 TRBV7-2 TGTGCCAGCAGCTTACGTAATACTGGGCAGTACTTC CASSLRNTGQYF
many TRBJ1-1 TRBD1 15 TRBV11-2 TGTGCCAGCAGCGGACAGGGGGCTGGCAACACTGAAGCTTTCTTT CASSGQGAGNTEAFF
NA TRBJ2-4 TRBD2 14 TRBV12-3/TRBV12-4 TGTGCCAGCAGTCCCCGGGGGAGCGGGGGGACAAAGTACTTC CASSPRGSGGTKYF
NA TRBJ2-7 NA 15 TRBV7-9 TGTGCCAGCAGCTTAATGAGGGGGAGCTCCTACGAGCAGTACTTC CASSLMRGSSYEQYF
NA TRBJ2-7 TRBD1 15 TRBV18 TGTGCCAGCTCCCTCGGGGACAGGGGTATCTACGAGCAGTACTTC CASSLGDRGIYEQYF
NA TRBJ2-2 TRBD1 17 TRBV2 TGTGCCAGCAGTCCAGTGGTGGGGACAGGGCCGACCGGGGAGCTGTTTTTT CASSPVVGTGPTGELFF
NA TRBJ1-1 NA 17 TRBV11-2 TGTGCCAGCAGCTTAGTTATGACAGCAGCAATGAACACTGAAGCTTTCTTT CASSLVMTAAMNTEAFF
few TRBJ2-7 TRBD2 18 TRBV4-1 TGCGCCAGCAGCCGAACCTTTGGCGGGAGGGTGGTTGGTGACGAGCAGTACTTC CASSRTFGGRVVGDEQYF
many TRBJ2-7 NA 15 TRBV6-5 TGTGCCAGCAGGAGGGCGAGCGACCCAACCTACGAGCAGTACTTC CASRRASDPTYEQYF
many TRBJ1-2 NA 13 TRBV20-1 TGCAGTGCTAGCGGGGAGAGGTGGTATGGCTACACCTTC CSASGERWYGYTF
many TRBJ2-7 TRBD2 14 TRBV19 TGTGCCAGTAAGACTAGCGGAGGGGGCTACGAGCAGTACTTC CASKTSGGGYEQYF
many TRBJ2-7 TRBD1 14 TRBV12-3/TRBV12-4 TGTGCCAGCAGTTCAGGGGGCGCGACGTACGAGCAGTACTTC CASSSGGATYEQYF
many TRBJ1-2 NA 15 TRBV19 TGTGCCAGTAGTCCCGGACAACTGGAAATCTATGGCTACACCTTC CASSPGQLEIYGYTF
many TRBJ1-1 NA 16 TRBV6-5 TGTGCCAGCAGTTACATATCGGGACCGGGAAACACTGAAGCTCTCTTT CASSYISGPGNTEALF
NA TRBJ2-5 TRBD2 15 TRBV7-9 TGTGCCAGCAAAAGAACGGGACTAGCACGGGAGACCCAGTACTTC CASKRTGLARETQYF
few TRBJ2-5 TRBD2 15 TRBV6-1 TGTGCCAGCACATACGTAGCGGGAGTACTGGAGACCCAGTACTTC CASTYVAGVLETQYF
many TRBJ2-7 TRBD2 15 TRBV28 TGTGCCAGCAGACGGACTAGCGGGAGGGTAGGCGGGCAGTACTTC CASRRTSGRVGGQYF
few TRBJ2-7 NA 13 TRBV11-2 TGTGCCAGCAGCTTTTATGATGGCTACGAGCAGTACTTC CASSFYDGYEQYF
many TRBJ2-5 NA 14 TRBV15 TGTGCCACCAGCAGAGGAACACTAGAAGAGACCCAGTACTTC CATSRGTLEETQYF
NA TRBJ1-3 NA 12 TRBV2 TGTGCCAGCAGTGGAGTGGGAAACACCATATATTTT CASSGVGNTIYF
many TRBJ2-7 NA 14 TRBV10-3 TGTGCCATCACCCGAGAAGGATTCGACTACGAGCAGTACTTC CAITREGFDYEQYF